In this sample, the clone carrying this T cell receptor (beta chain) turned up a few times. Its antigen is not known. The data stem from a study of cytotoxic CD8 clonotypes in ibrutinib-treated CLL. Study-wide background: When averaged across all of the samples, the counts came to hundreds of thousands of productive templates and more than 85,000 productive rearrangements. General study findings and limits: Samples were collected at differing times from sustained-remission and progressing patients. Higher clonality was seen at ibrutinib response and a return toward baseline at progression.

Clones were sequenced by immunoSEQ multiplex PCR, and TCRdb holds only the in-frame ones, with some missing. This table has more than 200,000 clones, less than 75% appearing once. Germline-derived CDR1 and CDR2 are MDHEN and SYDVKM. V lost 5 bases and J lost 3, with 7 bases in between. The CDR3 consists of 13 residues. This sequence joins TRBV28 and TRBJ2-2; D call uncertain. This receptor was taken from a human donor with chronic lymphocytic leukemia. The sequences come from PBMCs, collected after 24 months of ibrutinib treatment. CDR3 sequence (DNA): TGTGCCAGCAGTACGCTGGACACCGGGGAGCTGTTTTTT. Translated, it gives CASSTLDTGELFF.